This T cell receptor beta chain was sequenced for a study of cytomegalovirus exposure and HLA in healthy donors. Points from the study as a whole: TCR association rates varied by HLA locus in a later analysis, with DRB1 highest and HLA-C lowest. Specificity of three CMV-associated chains for CMV antigens was verified in vitro. While the bulk of TCR sequences proved rare, some public TCRs turned up in many donors. An analysis was carried out later, and it reportedly showed fewer N-insertions in an Asian-associated ancestry cluster than the approximately 660-donor mean.

The primer mix had 60 Vbeta and 13 Jbeta primers. Assay used: immunoSEQ multiplex PCR; TCRdb lists only in-frame clones, some missing. This table holds about 180,000 clones, over 65% found once. This CDR3 is built from 14 residues. Trimming at V came to 6 bases and at J to 2 bases, leaving 6 bases not matched to a gene. Germline-derived CDR1 and CDR2 are MNHEY and SMNVEV (reference sequence). Details on this clone: Its antigen is unknown.

The specimen sequenced was PBMCs. The chain is built from TRBV27 and TRBJ2-7; 8 bases map to TRBD1. The clonotype was recovered from a man aged 18 to 35 in good health and CMV-seronegative. DNA of the CDR3: TGTGCCAGCAGGATGGACAGGGTTGCCTACGAGCAGTACTTC. The encoded protein is CASRMDRVAYEQYF.